The 24 T cell receptor beta chains reported below all come from one sample, sequenced in a study of metastatic and nonmetastatic thyroid tumors. TCRdb re-analyzed the PCR reads through MiXCR. The table lists about 69,000 clones, 13% to 15% of them singletons. Every patient underwent thyroid surgery untreated. The sample taken for sequencing was blood. Source of these receptors: a male donor with papillary thyroid cancer or a benign thyroid nodule (not recorded which). Some clones in this sample may be carry-over from other donors' samples.

This clone was seen at least ten times. The chain couples TRBV13 to TRBJ2-1; D might be TRBD2 (6 bases). V was cut by 6 bases and J by 7 bases, with 16 bases left in between. Germline-derived CDR1 and CDR2 are PRHDT and FYEKMQ (reference sequence). The CDR3 runs to 14 residues. The CDR3 loop is CASRLEGTENEQFF. The CDR3 nucleotides are TGTGCCAGCAGACTAGAGGGGACTGAAAATGAGCAGTTCTTC. The whole variable domain, remainder taken from reference TRBV13 and TRBJ2-1, is AAGVIQSPRHLIKEKRETATLKCYPIPRHDTVYWYQQGPGQDPQFLISFYEKMQSDKGSIPDRFSAQQFSDYHSELNMSSLELGDSALYFCASRLEGTENEQFFGPGTRLTVL.

This clone appeared many times. The chain employs TRBV19 and TRBJ1-2, with TRBD1 as a possible D gene (5 bases). V lost 3 bases, J lost 8 bases, and 10 bases lay in between. Germline CDR1 is LNHDA and CDR2 is SQIVND (reference sequence). The CDR3 length is 12 residues. CDR3 in amino acids: CASSIRTMGYTF. The CDR3 nucleotides read TGTGCCAGTAGTATTCGGACAATGGGCTACACCTTC.

This clone appeared a few times. A much larger clone lies one base from this, so it may be a read error. At the DNA level, this CDR3 is encoded by other sequences in the same sample as well. The J gene is TRBJ2-5, the V gene TRBV11-2; D gene unclear. Germline CDR1 is SGHAT and CDR2 is FQNNGV. Between the trimmed V and J ends, which lost 5 bases and 6 bases, there was a span of 16 bases. The CDR3 has 14 amino acids. The CDR3 is CASSQVYGRQTQYF. The CDR3 DNA reads TGTGCCAGCAGCCAGGTCTATGGAAGGCAGACCCAGTACTTC.

The gene calls are TRBV20-1 and TRBJ2-3; 11 bases map to TRBD2. V dropped 6 bases and J dropped 0; count of bases not matched to a gene: 14. The CDR3 has 18 residues. Germline CDR1 is DFQATT and CDR2 is SNEGSKA (reference sequence). In nucleotides, the CDR3 is TGCAGTGCCGTCGACGGGACTAGCGGTACTTCTAGCACAGATACGCAGTATTTT. This translates into CSAVDGTSGTSSTDTQYF.

The rearrangement links TRBV6-1 to TRBJ1-2; D not resolved. Germline CDR1 and CDR2: MNHNS and SASEGT. V was pared by 1 base and J by 6 bases, with 6 bases between. The CDR3 has 12 residues. CDR3 region: CASSEVGHGYTF. The CDR3 region has the DNA TGTGCCAGCAGTGAAGTCGGGCATGGCTACACCTTC.

Comments on this clone: A read error may explain this, as a much larger clone is one base away. Other DNA sequences from this sample encode an identical CDR3 as well. This chain links TRBV18 with TRBJ1-1; TRBD1 matches 8 bases. The CDR3 has 17 amino acids. Looked up from germline, CDR1 is KGHSH and CDR2 is LQKENI. Losses at the gene ends were 4 bases for V and 5 bases for J; bases not matched to a gene: 15. The CDR3 DNA sequence: TGTGCCAGCTCACGGGGGGAGCAGGGGGCCACGGGGACTGAAGCTTTCTTT. Translated, it gives CASSRGEQGATGTEAFF.

In its sample, this clone was seen many times. A read error may explain this, as a much larger clone is one base away. It is likely a read error, because the conserved phenylalanine at the end of the CDR3 is missing. Different DNA sequences within this sample yield the same CDR3. The J gene is TRBJ1-1, the V gene TRBV20-1; 9 nucleotides match TRBD1. This CDR3 has 14 residues. The V and J ends lost 3 bases and 6 bases, in that order; junction bases with no gene match: 8. Germline V gene sequence: CDR1 DFQATT, CDR2 SNEGSKA (reference sequence). CDR3 sequence (DNA): TGCAGTGCTAGCCCGAGACAGGGGGTCGCTGAAGCTTTCTCT. This encodes CSASPRQGVAEAFS.

This clone came up many times. The chain couples TRBV7-2 to TRBJ2-7; possibly TRBD1 or TRBD2 for D (6 bases each). This CDR3 comprises 14 residues. Trimming left V 7 bases short and J 3 bases short, with 16 bases between. Germline V gives CDR1 SGHTA, CDR2 FQGNSA. CDR3 nucleotide sequence: TGTGCCAGCACCCCGCAGGGGACTTTCTACGAGCAGTACTTC. This gives the protein CASTPQGTFYEQYF.

The sample holds a few counts of this clone. A much larger clone differs from this one at a single base, so this may be a read error. The chain joins TRBV12-3 or TRBV12-4 to TRBJ2-5; possible D gene TRBD2, 5 bases. There are 18 residues in the CDR3. The CDR3, as DNA: TGTGCCAGCATTTTAGCGCGTTTTAGGCTTGGGAACCAAGAGACCCAGTACTTC. Translating gives CASILARFRLGNQETQYF.

The rearrangement links TRBV7-8 to TRBJ2-7, with D possibly TRBD1 on 5 matching bases. The CDR3 loop spans 15 amino acids. Germline V CDR1 and CDR2: SGHVS, FQNEAQ. Trimming stripped 2 bases from V and 0 bases from J, with 11 bases between. The CDR3 sequence is CASSLLDSSSYEQYF. The DNA for the CDR3 is TGTGCCAGCAGCTTATTAGACAGTAGCTCCTACGAGCAGTACTTC.

The chain uses TRBV5-1 and TRBJ2-3, with unresolved D. Trimming pared 0 bases from V and 10 bases from J, leaving 15 bases between. The CDR3 spans 14 residues. Looked up from germline, CDR1 is SGHRS and CDR2 is YFSETQ. CDR3 DNA sequence: TGCGCCAGCAGCTTGGCGCCCGGGCGTGTGGCGCAGTATTTT. This sequence encodes CASSLAPGRVAQYF.

Ten or more counts support this clone. The chain joins TRBV5-4 to TRBJ2-3; no firm D call. The CDR3 is 18 residues long. V lost 0 bases and J lost 5, with 22 bases in between. The germline V gene encodes CDR1 SGHNT and CDR2 YYREEE (reference sequence). CDR3 sequence (DNA): TGTGCCAGCAGCTTGGTCTCGGGCTCGAGCGTTTGGGAAGATACGCAGTATTTT. Translating it yields CASSLVSGSSVWEDTQYF.

This clone was detected ten times or more. The chain carries TRBV5-1 and TRBJ1-1; no definite D call. The CDR3 has 14 residues. V was pared by 0 bases and J by 0 bases, with 6 bases between. The V gene's germline CDR1 is SGHRS and CDR2 YFSETQ. The CDR3 sequence is CASSLDRMNTEAFF. For the CDR3, the DNA is TGCGCCAGCAGCTTGGACAGAATGAACACTGAAGCTTTCTTT.

The sample holds many counts of this clone. This rearrangement joins TRBV6-1 to TRBJ1-3, with D uncertain. The CDR3 contains 16 residues. V was clipped by 5 bases and J by 0 bases, with 14 bases between them. Per germline, CDR1 MNHNS and CDR2 SASEGT. The DNA for the CDR3 is TGTGCCAGCAGTCTAGCCACAGTCACCTCTGGAAACACCATATATTTT. This gives the protein CASSLATVTSGNTIYF.

This clone was picked up many times. The gene calls are TRBV9 and TRBJ2-1; D may be TRBD2 (5 bases). The V gene lost 3 bases and the J gene lost 8 bases, with 18 bases spanning the gap. The CDR3 contains 15 residues. Germline-derived CDR1 and CDR2 are SGDLS and YYNGEE. The CDR3 here is CASSGRERPQYEQFF. The CDR3 DNA reads as TGTGCCAGCAGCGGAAGGGAGAGACCACAGTATGAGCAGTTCTTC.

This clone has more than one count but fewer than ten. The V gene is TRBV6-2 or TRBV6-3, the J gene TRBJ2-1; no clear D. Looked up from germline, CDR1 is MNHEY and CDR2 is SVGEGT. This CDR3 region has 14 residues. V gave up 0 bases and J gave up 9 bases, with 12 bases separating them. The CDR3 nucleotides are TGTGCCAGCAGTTACTCACTATCGACGGGTGAGCAGTTCTTC. Encoded protein: CASSYSLSTGEQFF.

The table lists this clone with many counts. This sequence joins TRBV7-6 and TRBJ2-6, with unresolved D. The CDR3 totals 15 residues. The V gene's germline CDR1 is SGHVS and CDR2 FNYEAQ. The ends were cut back, 3 bases at V and 1 base at J, with 7 bases in the middle. The CDR3 nucleotides read TGTGCCAGCAGCTTCATGGCTTCTGGGGCCAACGTCCTGACTTTC. It is translated as CASSFMASGANVLTF.

About this clone itself: This sequence may be a read error, since a much larger clone differs from it by one base. V is TRBV5-1 and J is TRBJ2-3; D is unclear. V lost 4 bases to trimming and J lost 2 bases, with 11 bases between them. This CDR3 has 14 amino acids. Germline CDR1 SGHRS, CDR2 YFSETQ. The CDR3 DNA is TGCGCCAGCAGCCCAGGATATATCACAGATACGCAGTATTTT. Protein sequence: CASSPGYITDTQYF.

This clone was seen ten or more times. The chain has TRBV10-3 and TRBJ2-1; TRBD1 is a possible D gene (6 bases). This CDR3 spans 13 amino acids. Looked up from germline, CDR1 is ENHRY and CDR2 is SYGVKD. Trimming took off 4 bases at V and 5 bases at J, with 9 bases between the two ends. The CDR3 protein is CAISGQVHNEQFF. Written as DNA, the CDR3 is TGTGCCATCAGTGGACAGGTCCACAATGAGCAGTTCTTC.

V is TRBV27 and J is TRBJ2-5; D is possibly TRBD1 (6 bases). Per germline, CDR1 MNHEY and CDR2 SMNVEV (reference sequence). V was pared by 4 bases and J by 2 bases, with 14 bases between. This CDR3 has 15 amino acids. The CDR3: CASSSSGHRQETQYF. In nucleotides, the CDR3 is TGTGCCAGCAGTTCATCGGGACACAGACAAGAGACCCAGTACTTC.

This clone appeared once. The J gene is TRBJ1-3, the V gene TRBV30; possible D gene TRBD1, 5 bases. V was cut by 0 bases and J by 2 bases, with 11 bases left in between. Germline CDR1 and CDR2: GTSNPN and SVGIG (reference sequence). This CDR3 spans 15 amino acids. As DNA, the CDR3 is TGTGCCTGGAGTGTCGGGCCAGGGACTGGAAACACCATATATTTT. The encoded protein is CAWSVGPGTGNTIYF.

This rearrangement joins TRBV5-1 to TRBJ1-1; D gene unclear. Germline CDR1 is SGHRS and CDR2 is YFSETQ. The CDR3 has 15 residues. V lost 4 bases and J lost 0, with 13 bases in between. The CDR3 region is CASSLSVHLNTEAFF. The CDR3, as DNA: TGCGCCAGCAGCCTATCGGTACATCTGAACACTGAAGCTTTCTTT.

This clone has at least ten counts. The chain has TRBV7-2 and TRBJ2-3; TRBD2 matches 11 bases. The V gene's germline CDR1 is SGHTA and CDR2 FQGNSA. The J segment lost 5 bases and the V segment lost 5 bases, leaving 3 bases of the junction unmatched. The CDR3 has 14 residues. CDR3 nucleotide sequence: TGTGCCAGCAGCCCCGGACTAGCGGGAGATACGCAGTATTTT. It specifies CASSPGLAGDTQYF. The full variable domain, in which reference TRBV7-2 and TRBJ2-3 provide the parts outside the CDR3, is GAGVSQSPSNKVTEKGKDVELRCDPISGHTALYWYRQSLGQGLEFLIYFQGNSAPDKSGLPSDRFSAERTGGSVSTLTIQRTQQEDSAVYLCASSPGLAGDTQYFGPGTRLTVL.

This clone was detected ten times or more. The CDR3 DNA reads as TGTGCCAGCAGCCAAGTTCAACCCTACGAGCAGTACTTC. It specifies CASSQVQPYEQYF. The rearrangement uses TRBV3-1 and TRBJ2-7; D uncertain. Trimming left V 1 base short and J 2 bases short, with 6 bases between. The germline V gene encodes CDR1 LGHDT and CDR2 YNNKEL (reference sequence). This CDR3 is 13 amino acids long.